Included here is one TCR beta chain sequence, with context. The antigen remains unidentified. Mouse names are used for the genes. The read is 1 residue too short to cover the CDR3 end, so that end is filled in from the germline J gene. The CDR3 runs 15 residues. The germline V gene encodes CDR1 NNHDY and CDR2 SYVADS. The V and J ends lost 2 bases and 1 base, in that order; junction bases with no gene match: 2. TCRdb's table, derived via immunoSEQ multiplex PCR, lists solely in-frame clones and lacks some. The table has under 25,000 clones, 72% seen once. The data stem from a study of tissue T cells after allogeneic stem cell transplantation. The study's findings and limits: The study did not identify alloreactive or antigen-specific tissue TCRs, and some clones might be persisting host cells. Shared clones across patients were few; motif clustering revealed tissue-specific shared signatures. In patients and mice, blood and spleen missed much of tissue repertoire. The patient cohort was small and clinically heterogeneous, with limited sampling depth.

The sequence derives from a female BALB/c mouse in good health. The strain's MHC haplotype is H2-d. The material sequenced was spleen. The rearrangement uses TRBV13-3 and TRBJ2-3; 9 nucleotides line up with TRBD1. The CDR3 sequence: CASSERTGGAETLYF. The sequenced part of the CDR3 DNA is TGTGCCAGCAGTGAGCGGACAGGGGGTGCAGAAACGCTGTAT.